This T cell receptor (beta chain) was profiled in a study of cytomegalovirus exposure and HLA in healthy donors. This CDR3 spans 14 amino acids. V lost 5 bases and J lost 4, with 14 bases in between. The germline gives CDR1 MNHEY, CDR2 SVGAGI. This clone appeared once. Researchers ran the PCR with 60 Vbeta and 13 Jbeta primers. Sequencing was performed with immunoSEQ multiplex PCR; in TCRdb, only in-frame clones are kept and a portion is missing. In the table there are 80,000 to 100,000 clones, around 85% of which are singletons. The source is a man aged 40-49 years in good health and CMV-seropositive. The chain carries TRBV6-5 and TRBJ1-1; TRBD1 might be the D (6 bases). The sequenced material came from PBMCs. This CDR3 reads CASSPGQKGTEAFF. The CDR3 nucleotides read TGTGCCAGCAGTCCAGGACAGAAGGGCACTGAAGCTTTCTTT.